This is a list of T cell receptor beta chains from one sample in a study of blood T cell repertoires in COVID-19. Repertoires were generated with immunoSEQ multiplex PCR, while TCRdb's copy carries only in-frame clones and drops some. The sample comprises roughly 400,000 clones, about 90% of which are singletons, and 1.7% rests with the top ten. The sequenced sample consisted of PBMCs or T cells enriched from blood (not recorded which). Receptor source: a woman aged 25 to 39 who had recovered from COVID-19. The CDR3 runs from the conserved cysteine through the conserved F or W. The D gene is left open where the match is weak. The size field is filled for only some rows; it gives once, few, many or a size class.

J gene	clone size	D gene	V gene	CDR3 protein	CDR3 DNA
TRBJ1-1	.	TRBD1	TRBV9	CASSPNLGVRDRMNTEAFF	TGTGCCAGCAGCCCCAACCTGGGGGTGAGGGACAGGATGAACACTGAAGCTTTCTTT
TRBJ1-2	once	.	TRBV7-2	CASRGGSYGYTF	TGTGCCAGCAGGGGGGGTTCCTATGGCTACACCTTC
TRBJ2-1	few	TRBD2	TRBV28	CASSTFTSGTYNEQFF	TGTGCCAGCAGCACCTTCACTAGCGGGACATACAATGAGCAGTTCTTC
TRBJ2-2	once	TRBD1	TRBV18	CASSPPTGSWANTGELFF	TGTGCCAGCTCACCACCGACAGGGTCTTGGGCGAACACCGGGGAGCTGTTTTTT
TRBJ1-6	.	TRBD1	TRBV11-1	CASSFHTDRGNSPLHF	TGTGCCAGCAGCTTTCATACGGACAGGGGTAATTCACCCCTCCACTTT
TRBJ1-2	few	TRBD1	TRBV18	CASAKTGAPGYTF	TGTGCCAGCGCGAAAACAGGGGCGCCTGGCTACACCTTC
TRBJ1-1	.	.	TRBV29-1	CSVHRVGTEAFF	TGCAGCGTTCACAGGGTCGGCACTGAAGCTTTCTTT
TRBJ1-4	.	.	TRBV9	CASSVKPGEEKLFF	TGTGCCAGCAGCGTAAAACCGGGGGAAGAAAAACTGTTTTTT
TRBJ1-1	.	TRBD1	TRBV12-3/TRBV12-4	CASSRQGDEAFF	TGTGCCAGCAGCAGACAGGGGGATGAAGCTTTCTTT
TRBJ2-3	.	TRBD1	TRBV24-1	CATSDFTGQGTDTQYF	TGTGCCACCAGTGATTTCACGGGACAGGGGACAGATACGCAGTATTTT
TRBJ1-1	.	.	TRBV3-1/TRBV3-2	CASSQIDTNTEAFF	TGTGCCAGCAGCCAGATCGACACGAACACTGAAGCTTTCTTT
TRBJ1-2	.	.	TRBV6-1	CASREATHYGYTF	TGTGCCAGCAGGGAAGCAACACACTATGGCTACACCTTC
TRBJ2-1	.	.	TRBV9	CASSVAAGTGVYNEQFF	TGTGCCAGCAGCGTAGCGGCCGGGACGGGGGTTTACAATGAGCAGTTCTTC
TRBJ2-2	.	TRBD1	TRBV19	CASSIDLQGASTGELFF	TGTGCCAGTAGTATAGACCTACAGGGGGCCAGCACCGGGGAGCTGTTTTTT
TRBJ2-3	once	TRBD2	TRBV7-6	CASSLESSGGTDTQYF	TGTGCCAGCAGCTTAGAAAGTAGCGGGGGCACAGATACGCAGTATTTT